Each of the 7 T cell receptor beta chains below was sequenced from the same sample in a study of blood T cell repertoires in COVID-19. The table came from immunoSEQ multiplex PCR; TCRdb's copy has only in-frame clones and leaves some out. The sample yields hundreds of thousands of clones, roughly 87% seen once. Sequencing was performed on peripheral blood. The origin of the receptors is a man aged 18-30 years with COVID-19, enrolled during active disease.

V is TRBV25-1 and J is TRBJ2-3, with D tentatively TRBD2 (5 bases). CDR3 size: 14 residues. Germline V lookup: CDR1 MGHDK, CDR2 SYGVNS. V shed 8 bases and J shed 3 bases, with 15 bases lying between them. CDR3 protein: CASARTGITDTQYF. The CDR3 DNA sequence: TGTGCCAGCGCCCGAACCGGGATTACAGATACGCAGTATTTT.

V is TRBV18 and J is TRBJ2-1, with a possible D match to TRBD2 (7 bases). V was cut by 10 bases and J by 8 bases, with 27 bases left in between. There are 16 residues in the CDR3. Germline loops: CDR1 KGHSH, CDR2 LQKENI. The CDR3 region is CANPREAGARLYEQFF. CDR3 bases: TGTGCCAACCCGAGAGAGGCGGGGGCCCGACTTTATGAGCAGTTCTTC.

The J gene is TRBJ2-1, the V gene TRBV5-1; a possible D gene is TRBD2 (6 bases). Germline V gene data show CDR1 as SGHRS and CDR2 as YFSETQ. The CDR3 is 16 amino acids. Trimming cost V 0 bases and J 9 bases, with 19 bases left between them. The CDR3 coding sequence is TGCGCCAGCAGCTTGGAGTCCCTAGCAACCGGGGGTGAGCAGTTCTTC. This translates into CASSLESLATGGEQFF.

The chain combines TRBV6-5 with TRBJ1-2; weak D call: TRBD1 (6 bases). Between the trimmed V and J ends, which lost 4 bases and 6 bases, there was a span of 21 bases. CDR1 MNHEY and CDR2 SVGAGI come from the germline V gene. There are 16 residues in the CDR3. CDR3 coding DNA: TGTGCCAGCAGTTCTCCCCTAAAGCAGGGGCAGCATGGCTACACCTTC. It translates to CASSSPLKQGQHGYTF.

J is TRBJ2-3 and V is TRBV6-1; 7 bases line up with TRBD2. Germline lookup yields CDR1 MNHNS and CDR2 SASEGT. This CDR3 is 16 amino acids long. V trimming: 0 bases; J trimming: 2 bases; junction bases outside the gene matches: 5. DNA of the CDR3: TGTGCCAGCAGTGAAGCCCCTAGCGGCCCCACAGATACGCAGTATTTT. As protein: CASSEAPSGPTDTQYF.

The CDR3 region has the DNA TGCGCCAGCAGCCAAGATGCGGGAGGCACCTACGAGCAGTACTTC. The encoded protein is CASSQDAGGTYEQYF. This sequence joins TRBV4-1 and TRBJ2-7, with 8 bases that match TRBD2. Germline V CDR1 and CDR2: MGHRA, YSYEKL. The J segment lost 2 bases and the V segment lost 0 bases, leaving 3 bases of the junction unmatched. CDR3 size: 15 residues.

This chain links TRBV20-1 with TRBJ2-5; D might be TRBD2 (5 bases). Between the trimmed V and J ends, which lost 8 bases and 0 bases, there was a span of 7 bases. The CDR3 loop spans 11 amino acids. Germline CDR1 reads DFQATT; CDR2 reads SNEGSKA (reference sequence). The CDR3 region has the DNA TGCAGTTGGGAGTACCAAGAGACCCAGTACTTC. This encodes CSWEYQETQYF.